A selection of T cell receptor beta chains follows, all from one sample in a study of blood T cell repertoires in COVID-19. The protocol was immunoSEQ multiplex PCR, while the TCRdb copy is restricted to in-frame clones and leaves out a portion. The table has a few hundred thousand clones, around 87% seen once. Sequenced sample: PBMCs or T cells enriched from blood (not recorded which). All receptors come from a woman between 50 and 59 years old who had recovered from COVID-19. Both conserved end residues are part of each CDR3. A D gene is named only where the DNA matches it firmly. Expanded clones get a size class; other rows say once, few or many, or leave the size out.

d_gene	v_gene	abundance	j_gene	CDR3aa	CDR3nt
.	TRBV27	once	TRBJ1-2	CASSSSGNGYTF	TGTGCCAGCAGTTCGTCAGGGAACGGCTACACCTTC
TRBD2	TRBV19	.	TRBJ2-1	CASSNTGGRYNEQFF	TGTGCCAGTAGCAACACGGGGGGGCGGTACAATGAGCAGTTCTTC
.	TRBV29-1	.	TRBJ1-2	CSVGWSGYYGYTF	TGCAGCGTTGGGTGGTCAGGCTACTATGGCTACACCTTC
.	TRBV7-2	.	TRBJ1-1	CASSSAGSTEAFF	TGTGCCAGCAGCTCCGCAGGCTCCACTGAAGCTTTCTTT
.	TRBV29-1	.	TRBJ1-1	CSGFDRMNTEAFF	TGCAGCGGGTTCGACAGGATGAACACTGAAGCTTTCTTT
.	TRBV2	.	TRBJ2-3	CASSGGGGTDTQYF	TGTGCCAGCAGTGGGGGCGGGGGCACAGATACGCAGTATTTT
TRBD1	TRBV6-5	.	TRBJ1-6	CASKRTGVSPLHF	TGTGCCAGCAAGAGGACAGGGGTTTCACCCCTCCACTTT
.	TRBV9	once	TRBJ1-3	CASSVGDTSGNTIYF	TGTGCCAGCAGCGTAGGTGACACATCTGGAAACACCATATATTTT
TRBD2	TRBV2	.	TRBJ2-5	CASIASGGQETQYF	TGTGCCAGCATTGCTAGCGGGGGACAAGAGACCCAGTACTTC
TRBD2	TRBV7-2	.	TRBJ2-1	CASSPSGGAFNEQFF	TGTGCCAGCAGCCCCAGCGGGGGGGCTTTCAATGAGCAGTTCTTC
TRBD2	TRBV5-1	.	TRBJ2-3	CASSLLAGGHGDTQYF	TGCGCCAGCAGCTTGCTAGCGGGGGGGCATGGAGATACGCAGTATTTT
.	TRBV29-1	.	TRBJ2-5	CSVEDPDWNQETQYF	TGCAGCGTTGAAGATCCAGACTGGAACCAAGAGACCCAGTACTTC
.	TRBV20-1	.	TRBJ2-2	CSASLAGELFF	TGCAGTGCCTCTCTAGCCGGGGAGCTGTTTTTT
TRBD1	TRBV28	.	TRBJ1-2	CASTQPTGTRYGYTF	TGTGCCAGCACCCAACCGACAGGGACGAGGTATGGCTACACCTTC
.	TRBV18	.	TRBJ1-6	CASSQGQGSGSPLHF	TGTGCCAGCTCCCAAGGTCAGGGGTCCGGCTCACCCCTCCACTTT
TRBD1	TRBV29-1	.	TRBJ1-1	CSLWTGEDTEAFF	TGCAGCCTCTGGACAGGCGAGGACACTGAAGCTTTCTTT
.	TRBV3-1/TRBV3-2	.	TRBJ1-3	CASSQGLAGTGNTIYF	TGTGCCAGCAGCCAAGGGTTGGCAGGGACTGGAAACACCATATATTTT
TRBD2	TRBV27	.	TRBJ2-3	CASSLAAGADTQYF	TGTGCCAGCAGTTTGGCAGCGGGAGCAGATACGCAGTATTTT
TRBD1	TRBV6-5	.	TRBJ1-3	CASRPTGISGNTIYF	TGTGCCAGCAGACCGACAGGGATATCAGGAAACACCATATATTTT
TRBD1	TRBV28	few	TRBJ1-5	CASSPGQGIRPQHF	TGTGCCAGCAGCCCGGGACAGGGCATACGGCCCCAGCATTTT
.	TRBV13	.	TRBJ1-1	CASSLGYPGRRERGTEAFF	TGTGCCAGCAGCTTAGGCTACCCTGGCAGGCGGGAAAGGGGCACTGAAGCTTTCTTT
.	TRBV7-2	once	TRBJ2-5	CASSSDADRLRGQETQYF	TGTGCCAGCAGCTCAGACGCGGACAGACTCCGGGGCCAAGAGACCCAGTACTTC
TRBD1	TRBV7-9	.	TRBJ1-1	CASNINRGLDTEAFF	TGTGCCAGCAACATAAACAGGGGGCTGGACACTGAAGCTTTCTTT
.	TRBV3-1/TRBV3-2	.	TRBJ2-3	CASSQRQDSTDTQYF	TGTGCCAGCAGCCAACGACAGGATAGCACAGATACGCAGTATTTT
.	TRBV3-1/TRBV3-2	.	TRBJ2-7	CASSPLKGPGEQYF	TGTGCCAGCAGCCCTCTTAAGGGGCCGGGCGAGCAGTACTTC
.	TRBV7-9	.	TRBJ2-7	CASSDTGISYEQYF	TGTGCCAGCAGCGACACAGGGATATCCTACGAGCAGTACTTC